This TCR beta chain was sequenced during a study of T-cell reconstitution after alpha-beta-depleted transplantation in children. Construction of the TCRbeta library involved unique molecular identifiers. TCRdb re-derived calls from the PCR reads in MiXCR, one entry per CDR3 protein. The table records hundreds of thousands of distinct CDR3 sequences, approximately 17% of them present only once. This clonotype has only a few counts. This TCR was recovered from a human donor who donated a stem cell graft to a child with acute myeloid leukemia. The source was PBMCs from the stem cell graft donor, collected from the stem cell graft.

The CDR3: CASSTLPRTARIYGYTF. The CDR3 nucleotides read TGTGCCAGCAGCACCTTACCGCGGACAGCGAGGATTTATGGCTACACCTTC. The chain is built from TRBV6-1 and TRBJ1-2; tentatively, D is TRBD1 (6 bases). Trimming removed 6 bases from V and 5 bases from J, with 25 bases in between. The CDR3 is made up of 17 amino acids. The germline V gene encodes CDR1 MNHNS and CDR2 SASEGT.